This TCR beta chain was recorded in a study of T cell changes during pregnancy in multiple sclerosis. The protocol was immunoSEQ multiplex PCR, while the TCRdb copy is restricted to in-frame clones and leaves out a portion. The sample lists approximately 100,000 clones; around 92% were seen once. Trimming removed 3 bases from V and 7 bases from J; junction bases left unmatched: 12. This CDR3 has 14 amino acids. CDR1 is GTSNPN and CDR2 is SVGIG in the germline V gene (reference sequence). This chain links TRBV30 with TRBJ2-7; 7 bases fit TRBD2. The clonotype comes from a female donor with multiple sclerosis, enrolled in a pregnancy study. The sample here was peripheral blood, taken before pregnancy. CDR3 coding DNA: TGTGCCTGGAGCGGTGCGGGAGTATTTGGGGAGCAGTACTTC. This gives the protein CAWSGAGVFGEQYF. Full variable domain (outside the CDR3, taken from reference TRBV30 and TRBJ2-7): SQTIHQWPATLVQPVGSPLSLECTVEGTSNPNLYWYRQAAGRGLQLLFYSVGIGQISSEVPQNLSASRPQDRQFILSSKKLLLSDSGFYLCAWSGAGVFGEQYFGPGTRLTVT.